This TCR beta chain was documented in a study of cytomegalovirus exposure and HLA in healthy donors. Study details: Across roughly 400 genotyped donors, 81% landed in the Caucasian-associated ancestry cluster.

Trimming cost V 7 bases and J 4 bases, with 17 bases left between them. Germline V gene sequence: CDR1 SQVTM, CDR2 ANQGSEA. The CDR3 has 13 residues. With 60 Vbeta and 13 Jbeta primers, the PCR was carried out. The repertoire was sequenced with immunoSEQ multiplex PCR; TCRdb's copy has only in-frame clones and lacks some. Found here are some 190,000 clones, about 69% of them singletons; the top ten hold about 5%. Study-wide results and caveats: The records held CMV serostatus as the only immune exposure information. The study labeled about 160 TCR beta chains cytomegalovirus-associated. Fewer N-insertions (relative to the roughly 730-donor mean) were reportedly seen in an Asian-associated ancestry cluster in a later analysis.

On this clone itself: Antigen unknown.

The sequenced material came from PBMCs. This TCR was recovered from a man younger than 45 in good health and CMV-seropositive. The genes are TRBV29-1 and TRBJ2-7, with TRBD1 as a possible D gene (6 bases). CDR3 sequence reads: CSGTRGYGYEQYF. The CDR3 region has the DNA TGCAGCGGAACCAGGGGTTACGGTTACGAGCAGTACTTC.